Below, one T cell receptor (beta chain) is given with its context. Antigen unknown. TCRdb called the RT-PCR reads again in MiXCR, with one record for every CDR3 protein. The sample yields some 600,000 distinct CDR3 sequences, around 15% seen once. The data were obtained in a study of response to subunit inactivated influenza vaccine. The CDR3 spans 15 residues. The V gene lost 1 base and the J gene lost 6 bases, with 14 bases spanning the gap. General study findings and limits: There was a suggestion from the authors that each seasonal influenza vaccination recruits few new T cells.

The chain links TRBV5-3 to TRBJ2-4; D might be TRBD2 (5 bases). TRBV5-3 belongs to the ORF category, with a function that is uncertain. The receptor comes from a man aged 50 to 59 who received an inactivated influenza vaccine. The sequencing here drew on PBMCs from blood, taken around two weeks before vaccination. The CDR3 protein is CARSLTPLGVNIQYF. DNA for the CDR3: TGTGCCAGAAGCTTGACGCCCCTCGGGGTAAACATTCAGTACTTC.